The text below deals with one T cell receptor beta chain. Its antigen is not identified. Profiled with immunoSEQ multiplex PCR; TCRdb holds only in-frame clones, not every one. The sample shows nearly 110,000 clones, roughly 87% of them seen only once. Trimming at V came to 4 bases and at J to 2 bases, leaving 3 bases not matched to a gene. The CDR3 consists of 14 residues. The V gene's germline CDR1 is LNHNV and CDR2 YYDKDF (reference sequence). These data originate in a study of T cell responses to AZD1222 COVID-19 vaccine. Study-level points and caveats: CD4 TCRs linked to vaccination spanned spike, dominating at 160-218 and 743-854. Only a handful of people who got AZD1222 tested seropositive at baseline. Repertoire samples came only from after the peak T cell response. Spike-specific TCR breadth and depth rose after two AZD1222 doses.

V gene TRBV15 combines with J gene TRBJ1-2; 8 nucleotides align to TRBD1. The TCR originated in an adult in good health. Here the sequenced sample was peripheral blood, taken on day 0 of AZD1222 vaccination. CDR3 sequence: CATSTGQANYGYTF. The CDR3 DNA follows: TGTGCCACCAGCACGGGACAGGCGAACTATGGCTACACCTTC.